This T cell receptor beta chain emerged from a study of cytomegalovirus exposure and HLA in healthy donors. Study-wide points: Reportedly, HLA-A and HLA-B alleles of most subjects were accurately predicted from TCR beta. HLA allele associations emerged for 15,000 to 20,000 TCR beta sequences in a later analysis, at 0.05 false discovery rate. Specificity for CMV antigens was confirmed in vitro for a few of the CMV-associated chains.

Nominal health characterized the donors when sampled, though unrecorded immune exposures were likely. Only one count was recorded for this clone. The antigen is not known. The CDR3 runs 15 residues. Germline assignment: CDR1 MNHEY and CDR2 SVGAGI. V was shortened by 0 bases and J by 0 bases, with 8 bases between the two germline ends. The primer mix had 60 Vbeta and 13 Jbeta primers. Profiled with immunoSEQ multiplex PCR; TCRdb holds only in-frame clones, not every one. The repertoire has about 120,000 clones, approximately 80% of them found once; the top ten carry under 6.5%. V gene TRBV6-5 combines with J gene TRBJ1-1, with D maybe TRBD1 (5 bases). This clonotype originated in a man between 18 and 35 years old in good health and CMV-seropositive. Sequenced material: PBMCs. The CDR3: CASSYSKGLNTEAFF. The DNA of the CDR3 is TGTGCCAGCAGTTACTCGAAGGGGCTGAACACTGAAGCTTTCTTT.